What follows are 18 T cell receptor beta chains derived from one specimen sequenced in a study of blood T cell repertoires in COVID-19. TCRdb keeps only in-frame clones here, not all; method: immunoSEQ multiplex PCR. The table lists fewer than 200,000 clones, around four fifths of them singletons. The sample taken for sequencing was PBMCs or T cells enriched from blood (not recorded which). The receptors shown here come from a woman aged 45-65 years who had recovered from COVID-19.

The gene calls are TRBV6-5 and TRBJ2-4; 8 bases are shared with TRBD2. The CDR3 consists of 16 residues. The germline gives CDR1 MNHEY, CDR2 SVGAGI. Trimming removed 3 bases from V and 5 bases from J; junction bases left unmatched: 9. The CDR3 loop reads CASSYSPAGGENIQYF. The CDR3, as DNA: TGTGCCAGCAGTTATTCCCCTGCGGGGGGAGAAAACATTCAGTACTTC.

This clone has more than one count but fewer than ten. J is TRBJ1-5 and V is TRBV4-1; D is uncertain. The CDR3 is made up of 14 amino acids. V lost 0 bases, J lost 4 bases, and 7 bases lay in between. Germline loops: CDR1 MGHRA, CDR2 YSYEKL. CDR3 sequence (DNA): TGCGCCAGCAGCCAAGAAACGACAAATCAGCCCCAGCATTTT. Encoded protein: CASSQETTNQPQHF.

CDR3 sequence: CASRGGQGGDNEQFF. The CDR3 region has the DNA TGTGCCAGCAGGGGGGGACAGGGAGGGGACAATGAGCAGTTCTTC. V usage is TRBV2 and J usage is TRBJ2-1; 9 bases align to TRBD1. The germline gives CDR1 SNHLY, CDR2 FYNNEI. The CDR3 sequence is 15 residues long. After removal of 6 bases from V and 5 bases from J, the junction contained 8 bases not matched to a gene.

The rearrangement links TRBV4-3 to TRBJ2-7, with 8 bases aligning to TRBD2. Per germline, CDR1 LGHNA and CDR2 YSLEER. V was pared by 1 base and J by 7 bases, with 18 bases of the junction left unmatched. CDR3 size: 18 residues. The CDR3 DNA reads TGCGCCAGCAGCCAAGCACCTAGTGGAGCGGGAGAATTCTGGGAGCAGTACGTC. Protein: CASSQAPSGAGEFWEQYV.

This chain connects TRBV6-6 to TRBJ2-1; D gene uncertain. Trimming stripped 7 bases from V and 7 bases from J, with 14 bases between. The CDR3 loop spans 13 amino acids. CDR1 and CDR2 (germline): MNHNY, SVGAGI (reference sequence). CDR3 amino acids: CASTTLPVNEQFF. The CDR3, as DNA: TGTGCCAGCACCACCCTTCCGGTAAATGAGCAGTTCTTC.

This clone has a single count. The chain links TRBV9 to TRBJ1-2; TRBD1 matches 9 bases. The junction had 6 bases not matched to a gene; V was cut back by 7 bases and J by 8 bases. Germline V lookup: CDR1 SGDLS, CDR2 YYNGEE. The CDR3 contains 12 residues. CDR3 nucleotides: TGTGCCAGCTCCGGGGACAGGGCGGGCTACACCTTC. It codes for CASSGDRAGYTF.

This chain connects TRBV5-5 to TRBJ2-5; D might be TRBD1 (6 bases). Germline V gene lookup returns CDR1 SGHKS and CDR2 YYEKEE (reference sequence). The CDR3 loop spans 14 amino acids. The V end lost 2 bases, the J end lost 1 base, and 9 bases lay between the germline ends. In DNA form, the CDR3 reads TGTGCCAGCAGCTTAACAGGGACCCAAGAGACCCAGTACTTC. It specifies CASSLTGTQETQYF.

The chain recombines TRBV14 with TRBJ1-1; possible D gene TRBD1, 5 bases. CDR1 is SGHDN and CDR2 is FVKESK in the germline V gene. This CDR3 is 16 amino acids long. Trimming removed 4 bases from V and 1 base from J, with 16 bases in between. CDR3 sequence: CASSRPYSGQNTEAFF. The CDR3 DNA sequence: TGTGCCAGCAGCCGGCCTTATAGTGGACAGAACACTGAAGCTTTCTTT.

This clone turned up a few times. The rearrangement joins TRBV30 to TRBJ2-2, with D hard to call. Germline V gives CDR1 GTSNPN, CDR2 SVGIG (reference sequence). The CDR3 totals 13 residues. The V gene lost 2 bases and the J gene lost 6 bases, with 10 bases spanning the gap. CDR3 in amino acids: CAWSLLTAGELFF. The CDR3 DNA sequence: TGTGCCTGGAGTCTACTTACAGCCGGGGAGCTGTTTTTT.

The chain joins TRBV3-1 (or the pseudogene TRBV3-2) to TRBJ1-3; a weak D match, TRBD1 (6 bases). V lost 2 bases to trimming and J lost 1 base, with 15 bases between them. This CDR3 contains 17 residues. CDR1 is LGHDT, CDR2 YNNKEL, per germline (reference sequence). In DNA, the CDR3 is TGTGCCAGCAGCCAACTCTCCTACAGGGCGTCTGGAAACACCATATATTTT. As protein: CASSQLSYRASGNTIYF.

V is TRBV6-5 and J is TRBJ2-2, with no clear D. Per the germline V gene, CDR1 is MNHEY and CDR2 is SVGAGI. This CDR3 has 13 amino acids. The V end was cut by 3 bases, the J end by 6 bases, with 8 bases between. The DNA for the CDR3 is TGTGCCAGCAGTTATACAGCCCCCGGGGAGCTGTTTTTT. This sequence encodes CASSYTAPGELFF.

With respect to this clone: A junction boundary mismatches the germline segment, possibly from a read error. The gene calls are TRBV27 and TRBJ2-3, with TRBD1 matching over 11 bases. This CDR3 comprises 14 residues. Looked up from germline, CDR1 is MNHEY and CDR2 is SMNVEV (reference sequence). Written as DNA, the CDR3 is TGTGCCAGCAGCCGGGGGACAGGGGGGCGCGGGGTGGATTTT. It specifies CASSRGTGGRGVDF.

The CDR3 sequence: CASRYNEKLFF. The DNA of the CDR3 is TGTGCCAGCAGGTATAATGAAAAACTGTTTTTT. The chain is built from TRBV12-3 or TRBV12-4 and TRBJ1-4; D uncertain. The CDR3 length is 11 residues. V lost 6 bases, J lost 4 bases, and 3 bases lay in between.

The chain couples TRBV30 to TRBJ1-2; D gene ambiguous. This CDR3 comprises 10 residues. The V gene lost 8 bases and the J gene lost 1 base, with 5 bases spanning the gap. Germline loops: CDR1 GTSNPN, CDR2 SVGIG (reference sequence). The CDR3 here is CAEGNYGYTF. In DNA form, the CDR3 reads TGTGCCGAGGGTAACTATGGCTACACCTTC.

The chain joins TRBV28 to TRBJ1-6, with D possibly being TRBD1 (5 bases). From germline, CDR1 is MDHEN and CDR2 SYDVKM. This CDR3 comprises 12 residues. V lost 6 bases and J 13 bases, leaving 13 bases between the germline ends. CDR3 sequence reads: CASSLQVRPLHF. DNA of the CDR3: TGTGCCAGCAGCCTACAGGTTCGTCCCCTCCACTTT. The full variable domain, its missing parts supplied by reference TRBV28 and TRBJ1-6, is DVKVTQSSRYLVKRTGEKVFLECVQDMDHENMFWYRQDPGLGLRLIYFSYDVKMKEKGDIPEGYSVSREKKERFSLILESASTNQTSMYLCASSLQVRPLHFGNGTRLTVT.

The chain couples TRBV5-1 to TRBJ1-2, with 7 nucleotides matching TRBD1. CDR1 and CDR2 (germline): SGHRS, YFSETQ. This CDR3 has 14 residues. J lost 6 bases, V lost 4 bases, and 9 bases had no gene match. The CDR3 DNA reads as TGCGCCAGCAGCCTGCAGGACAGGTCGAATGGCTACACCTTC. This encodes CASSLQDRSNGYTF.

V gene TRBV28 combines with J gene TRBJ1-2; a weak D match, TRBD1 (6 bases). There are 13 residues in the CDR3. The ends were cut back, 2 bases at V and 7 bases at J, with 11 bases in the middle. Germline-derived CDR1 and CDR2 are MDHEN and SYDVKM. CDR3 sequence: CASSLIAGAGYTF. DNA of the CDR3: TGTGCCAGCAGTTTAATAGCAGGGGCTGGCTACACCTTC.

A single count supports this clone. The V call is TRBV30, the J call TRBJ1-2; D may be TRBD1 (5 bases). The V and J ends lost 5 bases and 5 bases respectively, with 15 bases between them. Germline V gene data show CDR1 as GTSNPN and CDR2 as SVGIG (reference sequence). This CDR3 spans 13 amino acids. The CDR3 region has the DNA TGTGCCTGGGGCCCAGGCAAGGGGTATGGCTACACCTTC. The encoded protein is CAWGPGKGYGYTF.